This T cell receptor (beta chain) was sequenced in a study of T cell responses to AZD1222 COVID-19 vaccine. In the case of this clone: Its matching antigen is unknown.

The study, taken as a whole, reports: The repertoires were collected only after the peak T cell response. Vaccine-related CD4 TCRs covered spike, predominating at 160-218 and 743-854. Most donors were white British and more were female, and clonal diversity was possibly underestimated. Seropositivity was recorded at baseline in only five to seven AZD1222 recipients.

The CDR3 contains 15 residues. The germline gives CDR1 MNHEY, CDR2 SVGAGI. With 4 bases removed from V and 5 bases from J, the gap between germline ends came to 17 bases. Method: immunoSEQ multiplex PCR; TCRdb's copy keeps in-frame clones and lacks some. The sample carries about 200,000 clones, 85% to 95% recorded once. This TCR was recovered from an adult who received the AZD1222 COVID-19 vaccine. This chain uses TRBV6-5 with TRBJ2-5; D possibly uses TRBD1 or TRBD2 (6 bases each). Sequenced material: peripheral blood, taken 28 days after the second AZD1222 dose. CDR3 loop: CASSWGASPSETQYF. The CDR3 DNA follows: TGTGCCAGCAGTTGGGGGGCTTCCCCTAGTGAGACCCAGTACTTC.